This TCR beta chain was identified during a study of regulatory T cells in long-lasting Graves disease. Time point defined: newly diagnosed GD, antithyroid drugs for less than 3 months. RNA from PBMCs was the source of the TCR library. Staff took approximately 10 milliliters of peripheral blood and put it into EDTA tubes. According to the study, TCR beta libraries were built with iRepertoire HTBI primers and CDR3-region Arm-PCR. TCRdb ran MiXCR on the multiplex PCR reads and lists one entry per CDR3 protein. Among 200,000 to 250,000 distinct CDR3 sequences listed, around 20% were seen once. The germline V gene encodes CDR1 KGHDR and CDR2 SFDVKD. The CDR3 totals 12 residues. Trimming took off 0 bases at V and 5 bases at J, with 4 bases between the two ends. This clonotype was counted only a few times. The antigen remains undetermined. Findings of the study overall: Newly diagnosed patients had higher TCR diversity than persistent Graves' patients did. The study found TRBV28, TRBJ1-2 and TRBJ2-5 favored in persistent disease.

These data were also filed under a second study, of T cells in Graves' hyperthyroidism and ophthalmopathy. From that report: Researchers found most expanded thyroid clonotypes above 0.001 in blood as well.

The sequence was collected from a woman younger than 45 with Graves disease. Sequenced here: peripheral blood mononuclear cells (PBMCs), sampled at new diagnosis, from a patient treated with antithyroid drugs. The chain combines TRBV24-1 with TRBJ2-7; no clear D. The CDR3, as DNA: TGTGCCACCAGTGATTTGTACAACGAGCAGTACTTC. It encodes CATSDLYNEQYF.